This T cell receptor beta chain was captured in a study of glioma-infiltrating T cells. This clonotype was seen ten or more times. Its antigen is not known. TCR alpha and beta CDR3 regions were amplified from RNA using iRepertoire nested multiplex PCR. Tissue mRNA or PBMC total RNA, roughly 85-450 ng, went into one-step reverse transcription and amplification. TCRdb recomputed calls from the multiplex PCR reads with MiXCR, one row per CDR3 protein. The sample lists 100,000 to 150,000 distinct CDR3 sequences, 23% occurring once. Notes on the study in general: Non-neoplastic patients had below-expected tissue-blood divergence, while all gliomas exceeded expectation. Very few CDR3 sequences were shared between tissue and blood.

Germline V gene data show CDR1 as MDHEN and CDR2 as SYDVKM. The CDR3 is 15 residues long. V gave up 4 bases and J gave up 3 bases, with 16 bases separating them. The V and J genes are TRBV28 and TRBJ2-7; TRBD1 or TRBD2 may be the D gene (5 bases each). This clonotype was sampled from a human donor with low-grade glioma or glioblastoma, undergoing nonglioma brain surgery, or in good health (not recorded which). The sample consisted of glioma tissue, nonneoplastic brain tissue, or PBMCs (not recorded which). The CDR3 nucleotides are TGTGCCAGCAGTTATCCGGGGCGATACTTCTACGAGCAGTACTTC. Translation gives CASSYPGRYFYEQYF. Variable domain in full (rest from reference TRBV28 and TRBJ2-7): DVKVTQSSRYLVKRTGEKVFLECVQDMDHENMFWYRQDPGLGLRLIYFSYDVKMKEKGDIPEGYSVSREKKERFSLILESASTNQTSMYLCASSYPGRYFYEQYFGPGTRLTVT.